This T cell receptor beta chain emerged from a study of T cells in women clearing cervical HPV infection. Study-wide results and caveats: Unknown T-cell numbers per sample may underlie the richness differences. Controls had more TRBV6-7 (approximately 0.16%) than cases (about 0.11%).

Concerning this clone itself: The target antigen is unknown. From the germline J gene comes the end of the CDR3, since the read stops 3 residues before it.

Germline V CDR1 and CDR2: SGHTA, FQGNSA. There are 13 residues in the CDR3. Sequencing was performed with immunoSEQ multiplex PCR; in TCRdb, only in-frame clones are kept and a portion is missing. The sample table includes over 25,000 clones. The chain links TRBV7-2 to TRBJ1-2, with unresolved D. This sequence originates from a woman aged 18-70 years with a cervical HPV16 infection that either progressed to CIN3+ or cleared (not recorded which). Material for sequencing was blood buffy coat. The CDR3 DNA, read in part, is TGTGCCAGCAGCTTGCCGACTAGCGGAGAC. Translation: CASSLPTSGD. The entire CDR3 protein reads CASSLPTSGDYTF.